This T cell receptor beta chain was found in a study of Graves' ophthalmopathy and Graves' hyperthyroidism (dated by TCRdb to the late 2010s). With regard to the full study: A patient counted as having stable hyperthyroidism if there was no progression to ophthalmopathy within 18 months of follow-up. In over 5 hyperthyroidism patients, the T-cell repertoires found in thyroid tissue were compared with those found in blood. For independent validation, a separate cohort was made up of 18 to 20 hyperthyroidism patients plus 17 patients who later progressed from hyperthyroidism to ophthalmopathy. A discovery set of more than 90 patients (approximately 45 ophthalmopathy, 55 to 65 stable hyperthyroidism) was enrolled to explore V-J signatures distinguishing ophthalmopathy from hyperthyroidism. In total, some 140 blood samples were TCR-sequenced: approximately 42 ophthalmopathy, 80 or so hyperthyroidism and roughly 17 hyperthyroidism-to-ophthalmopathy patients. The study used signatures of the TCR beta repertoire to tell Graves' ophthalmopathy apart from Graves' hyperthyroidism and to predict which patients would progress to ophthalmopathy. Following sampling, methimazole starting at 30 mg daily was administered to hyperthyroidism patients, and high-dose intravenous methylprednisolone was administered to ophthalmopathy patients.

As to this clonotype: No antigen is known for it. Base qualities are missing; no much larger clone stands one base away.

The hyperthyroidism patients were 18 to 65 years old and newly diagnosed, with a disease duration of less than 2 months. Patients with other autoimmune diseases, uncontrolled infections, pregnancy or lactation were excluded. Diagnosis relied on clinical symptoms, serum thyroxine, TRAb, thyroid ultrasound and orbital computed tomography. Total RNA was extracted with Trizol reagent and quality-checked on an Agilent 2100 Bioanalyzer. The germline ends are 11 bases apart after V is trimmed by 1 base and J by 7 bases. Measured from the cysteine to the phenylalanine, the CDR3 is 13 residues long. Solely the CDR3 DNA is kept, with 39 bases framed from the first base. The germline V gene sets CDR1 to LGHNA and CDR2 to YSLEER. TCR beta CDR3 regions were amplified from RNA transcripts for repertoire sequencing. A first-round RT-PCR used HTBI primers with the Qiagen OneStep RT-PCR kit, followed by a second-round multiplex PCR, size selection and purification. Libraries were sequenced paired-end with 100 bp reads on an Illumina HiSeq2000. The study's processing was this. SOAPnuke was used to process the reads, removing any read that contained adapters or uncalled bases, had a mean Phred below 15, or lacked an exact match to the constant primer or identifier. COPE v1.2.5 was used to merge the high-quality paired reads. Clonotypes were defined as unique nucleotide sequences and were aligned to IMGT TRB V, D and J references using MiTCR v1.1. Analysis was restricted to V-J combinations with a frequency above 0.0001, which covered about 99% of repertoires. For each V-J combination, a TCR clonal expansion and chaos score was defined as F50 clonal expansion divided by the chaos observed in the TCRdist matrix. Welch's t-statistics and random forest were used to narrow the features down to 13 V-J combinations, which were then fed into a naive Bayes classifier. The Morisita-Horn index was used to measure how similar the thyroid and blood repertoires were. The public reads were quality trimmed at Q25 with fastp and then assembled into clones with MiXCR by TCRdb, keeping productive beta chains. Every CDR3 protein is listed once, alongside the most common genes and DNA of its rows. TCRdb's processing, not the authors', yielded these V and J calls. The sample table records about 1.1 million distinct CDR3 sequences; approximately 35% of these occur just once. Approximately 10% of the sample is in the top ten clones.

What the work shows at the level of the full study, not this receptor alone: No statistical method was used to predetermine the sample size, and group allocation was not hidden from the investigators. In cross-validation, the 13-signature model distinguished ophthalmopathy from stable hyperthyroidism with 87.88% sensitivity and about 81% specificity, while in the test set the corresponding values were 80% and 75%. Most expanded thyroid clonotypes with frequency above 0.001 were also detected in blood, suggesting blood repertoires may reflect the thyroid immune response. In validation, the model predicted ophthalmopathy progression with about 64% sensitivity and about 77% specificity; roughly 11 predicted patients were CT-confirmed with GO in a median of approximately six months.

Specimen: peripheral blood or thyroid tissue (not recorded which). The source of this sequence is an adult man with Graves' hyperthyroidism. The chain couples TRBV4-3 to TRBJ2-7; TRBD1 is a weak D gene call, 6 bases matching. The nucleotide sequence is given as TGCGCCAGCAGCCAAGTTCAGGGGCGGGAGCAGTACTTC. This codes for CASSQVQGREQYF.